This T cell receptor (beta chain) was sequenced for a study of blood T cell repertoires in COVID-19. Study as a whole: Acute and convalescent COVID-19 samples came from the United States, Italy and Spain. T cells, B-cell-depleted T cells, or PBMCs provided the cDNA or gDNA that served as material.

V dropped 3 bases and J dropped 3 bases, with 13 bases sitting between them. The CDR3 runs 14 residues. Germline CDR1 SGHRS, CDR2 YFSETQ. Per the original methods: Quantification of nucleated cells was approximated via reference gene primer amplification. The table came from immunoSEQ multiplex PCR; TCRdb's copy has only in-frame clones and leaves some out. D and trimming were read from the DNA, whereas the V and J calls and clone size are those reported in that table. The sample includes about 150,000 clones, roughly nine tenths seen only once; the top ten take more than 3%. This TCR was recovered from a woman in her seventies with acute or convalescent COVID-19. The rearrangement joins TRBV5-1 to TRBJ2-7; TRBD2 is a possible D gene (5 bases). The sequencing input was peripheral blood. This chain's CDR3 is CASSWATGDYEQYF. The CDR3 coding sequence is TGCGCCAGCAGCTGGGCCACCGGGGACTACGAGCAGTACTTC. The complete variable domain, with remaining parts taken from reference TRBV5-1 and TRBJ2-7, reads KAGVTQTPRYLIKTRGQQVTLSCSPISGHRSVSWYQQTPGQGLQFLFEYFSETQRNKGNFPGRFSGRQFSNSRSEMNVSTLELGDSALYLCASSWATGDYEQYFGPGTRLTVT.